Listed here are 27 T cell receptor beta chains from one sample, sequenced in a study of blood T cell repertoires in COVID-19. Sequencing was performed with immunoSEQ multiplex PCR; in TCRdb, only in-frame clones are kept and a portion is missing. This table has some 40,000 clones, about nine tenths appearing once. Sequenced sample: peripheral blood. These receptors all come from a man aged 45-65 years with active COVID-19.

The CDR3 sequence: CACRSPEGAQETQYF. The DNA of the CDR3 is TGTGCCTGTAGGAGCCCCGAGGGGGCCCAAGAGACCCAGTACTTC. This chain joins TRBV30 and TRBJ2-5; TRBD1 aligns across 7 bases. Germline CDR1 reads GTSNPN; CDR2 reads SVGIG (reference sequence). V dropped 6 bases and J dropped 1; count of bases not matched to a gene: 11. The CDR3 is 15 residues long. The full variable domain, its missing parts supplied by reference TRBV30 and TRBJ2-5, is SQTIHQWPATLVQPVGSPLSLECTVEGTSNPNLYWYRQAAGRGLQLLFYSVGIGQISSEVPQNLSASRPQDRQFILSSKKLLLSDSGFYLCACRSPEGAQETQYFGPGTRLLVL.

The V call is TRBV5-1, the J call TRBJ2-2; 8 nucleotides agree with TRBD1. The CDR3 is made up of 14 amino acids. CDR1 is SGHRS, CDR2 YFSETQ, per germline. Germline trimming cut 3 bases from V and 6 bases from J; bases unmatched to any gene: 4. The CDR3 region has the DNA TGCGCCAGCAGCTCCCGGACAGGGCCCGGGGAGCTGTTTTTT. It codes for CASSSRTGPGELFF.

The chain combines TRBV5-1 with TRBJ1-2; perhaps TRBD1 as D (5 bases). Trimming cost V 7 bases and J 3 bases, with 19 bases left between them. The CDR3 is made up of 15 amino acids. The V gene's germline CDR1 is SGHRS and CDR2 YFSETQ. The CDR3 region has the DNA TGCGCCAGCCATTCCGGCCAGGGCGAGGACTATGGCTACACCTTC. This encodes CASHSGQGEDYGYTF.

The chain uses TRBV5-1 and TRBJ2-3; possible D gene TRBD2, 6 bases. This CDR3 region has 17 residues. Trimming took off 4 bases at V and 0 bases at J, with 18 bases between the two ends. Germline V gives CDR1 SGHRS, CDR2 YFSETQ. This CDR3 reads CASSPGGSGGSTDTQYF. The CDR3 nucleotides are TGCGCCAGCAGCCCTGGGGGTAGCGGAGGTAGCACAGATACGCAGTATTTT.

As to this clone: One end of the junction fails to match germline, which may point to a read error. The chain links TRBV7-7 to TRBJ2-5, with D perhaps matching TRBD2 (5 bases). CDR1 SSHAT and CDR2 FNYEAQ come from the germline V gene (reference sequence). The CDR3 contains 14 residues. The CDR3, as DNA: TGTGCTAGCAGCTTACGACTATATCAAGAGACCCAGTACTTC. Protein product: CASSLRLYQETQYF.

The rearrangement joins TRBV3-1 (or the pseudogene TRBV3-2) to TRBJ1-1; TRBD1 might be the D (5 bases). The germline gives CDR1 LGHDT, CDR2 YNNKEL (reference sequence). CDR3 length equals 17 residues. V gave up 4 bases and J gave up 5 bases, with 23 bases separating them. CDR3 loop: CASSPNQGNGGGTEAFF. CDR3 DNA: TGTGCCAGCAGCCCAAATCAGGGAAATGGCGGAGGGACTGAAGCTTTCTTT.

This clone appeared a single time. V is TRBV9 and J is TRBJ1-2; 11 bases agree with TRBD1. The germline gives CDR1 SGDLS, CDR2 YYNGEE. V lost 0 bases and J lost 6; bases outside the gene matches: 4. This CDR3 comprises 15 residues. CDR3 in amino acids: CASSVVGTGGHGYTF. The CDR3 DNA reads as TGTGCCAGCAGCGTAGTTGGGACAGGGGGTCATGGCTACACCTTC.

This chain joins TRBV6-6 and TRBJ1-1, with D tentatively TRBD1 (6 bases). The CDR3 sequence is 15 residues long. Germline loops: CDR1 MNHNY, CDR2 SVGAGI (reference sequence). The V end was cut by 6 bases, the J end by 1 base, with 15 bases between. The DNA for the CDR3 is TGTGCCAGCAGCGAACAGGGTGTGTGGAACACTGAAGCTTTCTTT. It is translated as CASSEQGVWNTEAFF.

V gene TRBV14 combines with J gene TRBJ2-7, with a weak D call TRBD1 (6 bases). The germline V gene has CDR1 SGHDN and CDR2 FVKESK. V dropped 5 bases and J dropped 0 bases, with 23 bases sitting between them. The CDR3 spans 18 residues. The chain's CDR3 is CASSLRRDTSLSSYEQYF. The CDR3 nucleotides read TGTGCCAGCAGCTTACGCCGGGACACGTCGTTGAGCTCCTACGAGCAGTACTTC.

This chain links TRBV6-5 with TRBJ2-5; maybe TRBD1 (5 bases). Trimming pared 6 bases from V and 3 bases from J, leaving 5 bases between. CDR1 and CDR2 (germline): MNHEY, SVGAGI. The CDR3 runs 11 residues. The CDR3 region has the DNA TGTGCCAGCAGCAGGGAAGAGACCCAGTACTTC. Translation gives CASSREETQYF.

In DNA, the CDR3 is TGTGCCAGCAGCTTGGCCTTAGGACAGAAGAACACTGAAGCTTTCTTT. Its translation: CASSLALGQKNTEAFF. The chain employs TRBV5-5 and TRBJ1-1; D possibly corresponds to TRBD1 (6 bases). The CDR3 contains 16 residues. Looked up from germline, CDR1 is SGHKS and CDR2 is YYEKEE (reference sequence). V lost 0 bases and J lost 1, with 13 bases in between.

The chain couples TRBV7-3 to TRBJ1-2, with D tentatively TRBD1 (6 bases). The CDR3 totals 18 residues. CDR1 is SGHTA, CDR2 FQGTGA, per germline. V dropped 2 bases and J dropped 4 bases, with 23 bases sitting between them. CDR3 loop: CASSLGPPGGTHFYGYTF. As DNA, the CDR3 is TGTGCCAGCAGCTTAGGTCCGCCGGGGGGCACCCATTTCTATGGCTACACCTTC. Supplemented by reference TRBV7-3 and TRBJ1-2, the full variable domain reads GAGVSQTPSNKVTEKGKYVELRCDPISGHTALYWYRQSLGQGPEFLIYFQGTGAADDSGLPNDRFFAVRPEGSVSTLKIQRTERGDSAVYLCASSLGPPGGTHFYGYTFGSGTRLTVV.

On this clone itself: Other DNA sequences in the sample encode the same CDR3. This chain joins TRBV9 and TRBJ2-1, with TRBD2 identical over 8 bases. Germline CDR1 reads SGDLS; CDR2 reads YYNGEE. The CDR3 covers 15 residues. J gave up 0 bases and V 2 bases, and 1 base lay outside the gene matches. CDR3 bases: TGTGCCAGCAGCGTCAGCGGGAGCTCCTACAATGAGCAGTTCTTC. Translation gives CASSVSGSSYNEQFF.

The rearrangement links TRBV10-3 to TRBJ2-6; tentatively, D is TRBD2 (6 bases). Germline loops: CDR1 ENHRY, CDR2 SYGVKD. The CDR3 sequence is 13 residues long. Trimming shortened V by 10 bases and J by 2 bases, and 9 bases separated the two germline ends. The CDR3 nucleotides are TGTGCCACCTCTAGCGCTGGGGCCAACGTCCTGACTTTC. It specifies CATSSAGANVLTF.

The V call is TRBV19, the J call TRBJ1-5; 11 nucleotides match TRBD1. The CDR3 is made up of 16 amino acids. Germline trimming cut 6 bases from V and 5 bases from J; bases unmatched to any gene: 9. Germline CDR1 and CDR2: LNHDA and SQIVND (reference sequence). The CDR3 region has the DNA TGTGCCAGTAGAGGGACAGGGGGATTTCGGGATCAGCCCCAGCATTTT. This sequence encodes CASRGTGGFRDQPQHF.

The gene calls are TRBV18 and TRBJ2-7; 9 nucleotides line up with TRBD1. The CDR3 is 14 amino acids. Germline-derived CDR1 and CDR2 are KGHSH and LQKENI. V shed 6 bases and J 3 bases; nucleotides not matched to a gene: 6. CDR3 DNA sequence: TGTGCCAGCTCGTCCGGGACAGGGCTCTACGAGCAGTACTTC. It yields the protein CASSSGTGLYEQYF.

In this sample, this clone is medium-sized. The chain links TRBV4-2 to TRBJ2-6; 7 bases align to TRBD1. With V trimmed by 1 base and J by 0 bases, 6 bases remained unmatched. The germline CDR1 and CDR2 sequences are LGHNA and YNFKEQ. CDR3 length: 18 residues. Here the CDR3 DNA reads TGTGCCAGCAGCCAAGGCTCCACAGGGGACTCTGGGGCCAACGTCCTGACTTTC. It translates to CASSQGSTGDSGANVLTF.

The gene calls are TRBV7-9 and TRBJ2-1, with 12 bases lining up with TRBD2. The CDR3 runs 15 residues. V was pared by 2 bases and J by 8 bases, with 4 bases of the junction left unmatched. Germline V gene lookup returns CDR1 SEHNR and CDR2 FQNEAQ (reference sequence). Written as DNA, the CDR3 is TGTGCCAGCAGCTTAACACTAGCGGGAGGCGATGAGCAGTTCTTC. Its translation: CASSLTLAGGDEQFF.

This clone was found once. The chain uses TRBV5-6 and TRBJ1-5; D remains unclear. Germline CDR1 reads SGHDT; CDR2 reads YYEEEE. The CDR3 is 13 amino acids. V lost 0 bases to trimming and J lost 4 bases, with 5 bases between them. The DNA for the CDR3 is TGTGCCAGCAGCTTGGGTTTAAATCAGCCCCAGCATTTT. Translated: CASSLGLNQPQHF. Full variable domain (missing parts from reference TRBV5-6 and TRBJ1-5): DAGVTQSPTHLIKTRGQQVTLRCSPKSGHDTVSWYQQALGQGPQFIFQYYEEEERQRGNFPDRFSGHQFPNYSSELNVNALLLGDSALYLCASSLGLNQPQHFGDGTRLSIL.

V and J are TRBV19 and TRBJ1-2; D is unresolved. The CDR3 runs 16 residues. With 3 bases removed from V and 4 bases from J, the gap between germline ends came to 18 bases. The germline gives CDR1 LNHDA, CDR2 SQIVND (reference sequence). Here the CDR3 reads CASSILAEGVSYGYTF. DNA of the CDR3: TGTGCCAGTAGTATTCTGGCGGAGGGTGTATCCTATGGCTACACCTTC.

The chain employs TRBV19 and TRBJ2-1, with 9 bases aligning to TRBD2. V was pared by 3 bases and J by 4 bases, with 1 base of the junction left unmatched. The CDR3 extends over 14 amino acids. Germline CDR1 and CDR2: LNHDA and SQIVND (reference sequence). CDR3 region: CASSILAGYNEQFF. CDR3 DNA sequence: TGTGCCAGTAGTATCCTAGCGGGATACAATGAGCAGTTCTTC.

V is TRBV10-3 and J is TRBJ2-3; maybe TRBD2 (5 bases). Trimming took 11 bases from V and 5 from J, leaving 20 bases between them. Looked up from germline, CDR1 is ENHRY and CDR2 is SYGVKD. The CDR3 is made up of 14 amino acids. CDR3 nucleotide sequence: TGTGCCCTACGACTATCGGATTCGCAAGATACGCAGTATTTT. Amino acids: CALRLSDSQDTQYF.

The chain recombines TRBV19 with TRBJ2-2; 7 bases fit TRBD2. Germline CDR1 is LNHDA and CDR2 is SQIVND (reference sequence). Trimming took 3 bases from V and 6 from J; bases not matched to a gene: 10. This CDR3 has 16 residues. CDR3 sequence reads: CASSIAAAGKAGELFF. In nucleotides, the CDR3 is TGTGCCAGTAGTATCGCGGCAGCGGGGAAGGCCGGGGAGCTGTTTTTT.

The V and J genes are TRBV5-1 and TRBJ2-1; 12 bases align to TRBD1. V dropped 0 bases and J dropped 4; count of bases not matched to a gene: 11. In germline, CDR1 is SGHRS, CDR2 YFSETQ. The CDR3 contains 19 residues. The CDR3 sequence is CASSLDGTGGHSVYNEQFF. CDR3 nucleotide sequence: TGCGCCAGCAGCTTGGATGGGACAGGGGGCCATTCTGTATACAATGAGCAGTTCTTC.

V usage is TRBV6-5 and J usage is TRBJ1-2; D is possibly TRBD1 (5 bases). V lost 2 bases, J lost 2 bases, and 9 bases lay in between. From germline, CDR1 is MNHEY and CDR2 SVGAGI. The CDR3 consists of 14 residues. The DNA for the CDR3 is TGTGCCAGCAGTTACCAGGGCATGAACTATGGCTACACCTTC. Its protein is CASSYQGMNYGYTF.

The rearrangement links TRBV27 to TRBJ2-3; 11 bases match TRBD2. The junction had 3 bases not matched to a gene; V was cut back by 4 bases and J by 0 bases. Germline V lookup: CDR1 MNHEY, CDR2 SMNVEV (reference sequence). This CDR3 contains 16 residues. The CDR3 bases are TGTGCCAGCAGTTCCTGGACTAGCGGGAGCACAGATACGCAGTATTTT. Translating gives CASSSWTSGSTDTQYF.

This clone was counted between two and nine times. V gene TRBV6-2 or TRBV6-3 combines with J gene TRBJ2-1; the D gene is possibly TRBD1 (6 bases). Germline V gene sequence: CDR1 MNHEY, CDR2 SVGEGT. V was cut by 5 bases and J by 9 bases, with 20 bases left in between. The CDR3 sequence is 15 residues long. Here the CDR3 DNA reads TGTGCCAGCAGTGTCCAGGGGCGGCTGGATCCTGAGCAGTTCTTC. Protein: CASSVQGRLDPEQFF.